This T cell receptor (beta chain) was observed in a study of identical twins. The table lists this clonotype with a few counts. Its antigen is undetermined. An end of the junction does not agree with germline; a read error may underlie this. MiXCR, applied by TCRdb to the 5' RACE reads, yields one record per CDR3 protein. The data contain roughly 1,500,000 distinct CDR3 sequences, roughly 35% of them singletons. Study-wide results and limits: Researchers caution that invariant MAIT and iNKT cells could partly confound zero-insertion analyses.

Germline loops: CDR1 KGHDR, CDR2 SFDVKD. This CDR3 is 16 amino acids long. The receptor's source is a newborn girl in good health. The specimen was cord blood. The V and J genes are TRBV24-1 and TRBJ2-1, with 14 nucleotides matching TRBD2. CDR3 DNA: TGTGCCACCAGTGACCCGGGACTAGCGGGAGCCAATGTGCAGTTCTTC. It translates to CATSDPGLAGANVQFF.